What follows are 9 T cell receptor beta chains derived from one specimen sequenced in a study of T cells in Graves' hyperthyroidism and ophthalmopathy. There were TCR beta CDR3 regions amplified from RNA transcripts. The HTBI primer set served for first-round RT-PCR of the TCR CDR3. Each CDR3 protein is one row after TCRdb ran MiXCR on the multiplex PCR reads. This table has approximately 360,000 distinct CDR3 sequences, about 15% appearing once. Sequencing was carried out using blood. These receptors were obtained from a woman younger than 30 with Graves' hyperthyroidism that later progressed to Graves' ophthalmopathy.

The chain uses TRBV20-1 and TRBJ1-6; unclear D gene. Trimming took off 4 bases at V and 6 bases at J, with 7 bases between the two ends. The CDR3 consists of 12 residues. Germline lookup yields CDR1 DFQATT and CDR2 SNEGSKA (reference sequence). The CDR3 loop is CSAMGLNSPLHF. CDR3 bases: TGCAGTGCTATGGGCCTTAATTCACCCCTCCACTTT.

This clonotype appeared many times. This chain connects TRBV6-2 or TRBV6-3 to TRBJ2-2; D is unresolved. Trimming removed 0 bases at V and 3 bases at J, with 8 bases between. The CDR3 extends over 15 amino acids. Germline lookup yields CDR1 MNHEY and CDR2 SVGEGT. CDR3 amino acids: CASSYSAGHTGELFF. CDR3 coding DNA: TGTGCCAGCAGTTACTCAGCTGGACACACCGGGGAGCTGTTTTTT.

This clonotype was found many times. The chain combines TRBV11-2 with TRBJ2-7; no clear D gene. Germline V gives CDR1 SGHAT, CDR2 FQNNGV. Trimming stripped 5 bases from V and 3 bases from J, with 23 bases between. This CDR3 is built from 17 residues. CDR3 in DNA: TGTGCCAGCAGCCAAGCAGGCCTAGGGTGGGAAGACTACGAGCAGTACTTC. Translation gives CASSQAGLGWEDYEQYF.

To note about this clonotype: A much more abundant neighbour one base away suggests this may be a read error. V gene TRBV5-1 combines with J gene TRBJ2-3; no firm D call. The germline gives CDR1 SGHRS, CDR2 YFSETQ. This CDR3 is built from 12 residues. Here the CDR3 reads CVSSPLTDTQYF. Written as DNA, the CDR3 is TGCGTCAGCAGCCCCTTAACAGATACGCAGTATTTT.

This clonotype was counted at least ten times. The gene calls are TRBV4-3 and TRBJ2-7; 8 bases line up with TRBD1. Germline V gene data show CDR1 as LGHNA and CDR2 as YSLEER. Trimming at V came to 4 bases and at J to 1 base, leaving 3 bases not matched to a gene. The CDR3 extends over 14 amino acids. CDR3 region: CASSRDRGSYEQYF. Written as DNA, the CDR3 is TGCGCCAGCAGCCGAGACAGGGGTTCCTACGAGCAGTACTTC.

This clonotype has only a few counts. The V and J genes are TRBV20-1 and TRBJ2-5, with TRBD2 identical over 9 bases. Unmatched junction bases numbered 7, after V lost 4 bases and J lost 10 bases. CDR1 is DFQATT and CDR2 is SNEGSKA in the germline V gene (reference sequence). The length of the CDR3 is 12 residues. The CDR3 spells CSAKSGGRDQYF. DNA for the CDR3: TGCAGTGCTAAATCCGGCGGGAGGGACCAGTACTTC.

This clonotype has only a few counts. The chain has TRBV5-1 and TRBJ2-7; D might be TRBD1 (6 bases). V lost 2 bases and J 2 bases, leaving 14 bases between the germline ends. CDR1 SGHRS and CDR2 YFSETQ come from the germline V gene. The CDR3 is 15 residues long. CDR3 in amino acids: CASSLQGTHAYEQYF. The DNA of the CDR3 is TGCGCCAGCAGCTTACAGGGTACCCACGCCTACGAGCAGTACTTC.

This sequence joins TRBV9 and TRBJ2-3; the D is unclear. Germline V lookup: CDR1 SGDLS, CDR2 YYNGEE. V was cut by 4 bases and J by 2 bases, with 17 bases left in between. The CDR3 runs 16 residues. The CDR3 spells CASSLNDRATTDTQYF. CDR3 DNA sequence: TGTGCCAGCAGCCTAAACGACCGGGCCACCACAGATACGCAGTATTTT.

The rearrangement uses TRBV5-1 and TRBJ2-5; D unresolved. V lost 2 bases to trimming and J lost 2 bases, with 19 bases between them. This CDR3 has 17 residues. Germline V lookup: CDR1 SGHRS, CDR2 YFSETQ. The CDR3 is CASSLYVEGTTQETQYF. CDR3 DNA: TGCGCCAGCAGCTTATACGTCGAAGGTACCACACAAGAGACCCAGTACTTC.